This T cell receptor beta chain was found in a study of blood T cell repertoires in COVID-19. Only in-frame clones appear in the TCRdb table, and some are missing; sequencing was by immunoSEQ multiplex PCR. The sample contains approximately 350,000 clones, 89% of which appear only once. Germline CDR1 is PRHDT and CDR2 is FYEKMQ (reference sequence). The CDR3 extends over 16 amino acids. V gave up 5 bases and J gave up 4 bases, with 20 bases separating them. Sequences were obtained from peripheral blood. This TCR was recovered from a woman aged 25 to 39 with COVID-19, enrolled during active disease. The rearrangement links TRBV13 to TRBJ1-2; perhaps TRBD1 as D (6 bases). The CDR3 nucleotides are TGTGCCAGCAGCACGAGACAGGAGCAGGGTCCCTATGGCTACACCTTC. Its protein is CASSTRQEQGPYGYTF.